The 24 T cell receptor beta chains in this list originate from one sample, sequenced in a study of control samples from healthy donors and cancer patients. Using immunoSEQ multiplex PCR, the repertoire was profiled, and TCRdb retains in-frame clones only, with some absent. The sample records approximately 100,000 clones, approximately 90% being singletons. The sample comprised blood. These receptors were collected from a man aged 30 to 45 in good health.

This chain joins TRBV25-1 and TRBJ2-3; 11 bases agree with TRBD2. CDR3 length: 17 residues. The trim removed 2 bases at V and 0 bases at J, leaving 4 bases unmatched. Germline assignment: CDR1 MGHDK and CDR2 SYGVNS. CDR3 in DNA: TGTGCCAGCAGTGAACCTGGGACTAGCGGAAGCACAGATACGCAGTATTTT. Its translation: CASSEPGTSGSTDTQYF.

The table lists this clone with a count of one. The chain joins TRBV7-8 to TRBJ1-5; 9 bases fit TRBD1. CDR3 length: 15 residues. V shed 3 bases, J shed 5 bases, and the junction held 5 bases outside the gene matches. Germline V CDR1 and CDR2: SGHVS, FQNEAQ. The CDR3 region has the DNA TGTGCCAGCAGCTTGACAGGGGGTAGAGATCAGCCCCAGCATTTT. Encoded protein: CASSLTGGRDQPQHF. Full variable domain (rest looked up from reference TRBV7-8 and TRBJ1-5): GAGVSQSPRYKVAKRGQDVALRCDPISGHVSLFWYQQALGQGPEFLTYFQNEAQLDKSGLPSDRFFAERPEGSVSTLKIQRTQQEDSAVYLCASSLTGGRDQPQHFGDGTRLSIL.

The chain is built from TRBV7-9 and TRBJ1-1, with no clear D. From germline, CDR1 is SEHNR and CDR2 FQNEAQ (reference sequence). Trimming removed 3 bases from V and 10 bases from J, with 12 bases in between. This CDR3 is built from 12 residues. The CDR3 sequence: CASSLWEEGAFF. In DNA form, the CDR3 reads TGTGCCAGCAGCTTGTGGGAAGAGGGAGCTTTCTTT.

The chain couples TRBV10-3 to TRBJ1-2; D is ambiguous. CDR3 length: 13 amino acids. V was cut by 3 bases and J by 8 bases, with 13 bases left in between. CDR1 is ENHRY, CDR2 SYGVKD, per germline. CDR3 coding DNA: TGTGCCATCAGTGAAAGTGCGAGTGTGGGCTACACCTTC. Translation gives CAISESASVGYTF.

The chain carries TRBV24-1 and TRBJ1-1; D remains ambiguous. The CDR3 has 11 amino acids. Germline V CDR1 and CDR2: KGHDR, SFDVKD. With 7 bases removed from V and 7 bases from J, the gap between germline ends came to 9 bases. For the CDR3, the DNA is TGTGCCACCAGCTTGGGGAATGAAGCTTTCTTT. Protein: CATSLGNEAFF.

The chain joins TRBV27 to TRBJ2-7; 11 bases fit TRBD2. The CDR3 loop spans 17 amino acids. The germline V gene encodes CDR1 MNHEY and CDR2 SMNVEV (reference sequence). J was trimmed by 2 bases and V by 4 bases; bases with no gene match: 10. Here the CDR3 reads CASSSRTSGLGAYEQYF. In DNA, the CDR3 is TGTGCCAGCAGTTCCCGGACTAGCGGGTTGGGAGCCTACGAGCAGTACTTC.

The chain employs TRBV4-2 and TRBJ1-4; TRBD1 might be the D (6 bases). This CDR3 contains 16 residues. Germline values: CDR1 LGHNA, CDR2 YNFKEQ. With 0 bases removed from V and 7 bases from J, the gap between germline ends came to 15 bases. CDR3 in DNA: TGTGCCAGCAGCCAAGAGTTACGGGGGCGTAGTGAAAAACTGTTTTTT. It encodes CASSQELRGRSEKLFF.

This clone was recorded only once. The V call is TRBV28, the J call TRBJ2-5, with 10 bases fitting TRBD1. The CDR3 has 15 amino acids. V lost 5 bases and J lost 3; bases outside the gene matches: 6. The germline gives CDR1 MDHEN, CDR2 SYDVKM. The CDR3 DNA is TGTGCCAGCAGTCTACGGGACAGGGGAAAAGAGACCCAGTACTTC. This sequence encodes CASSLRDRGKETQYF.

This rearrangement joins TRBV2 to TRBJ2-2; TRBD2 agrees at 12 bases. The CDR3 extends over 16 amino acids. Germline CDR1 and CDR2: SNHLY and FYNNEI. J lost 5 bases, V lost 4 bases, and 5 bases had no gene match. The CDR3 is CASSGLAGGPTGELFF. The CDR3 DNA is TGTGCCAGCAGTGGGCTAGCGGGGGGGCCTACCGGGGAGCTGTTTTTT.

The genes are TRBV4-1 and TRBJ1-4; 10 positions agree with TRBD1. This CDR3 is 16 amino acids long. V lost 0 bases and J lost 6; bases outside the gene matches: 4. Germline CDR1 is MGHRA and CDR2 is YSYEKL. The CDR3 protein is CASSQDWGTGDEKLFF. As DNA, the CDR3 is TGCGCCAGCAGCCAAGATTGGGGGACAGGGGATGAAAAACTGTTTTTT.

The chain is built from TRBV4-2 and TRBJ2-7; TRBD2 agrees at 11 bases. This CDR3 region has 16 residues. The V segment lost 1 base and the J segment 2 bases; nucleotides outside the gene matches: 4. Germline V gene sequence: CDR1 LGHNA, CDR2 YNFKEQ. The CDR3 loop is CASSQGRLAGTYEQYF. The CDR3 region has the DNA TGTGCCAGCAGCCAAGGTAGACTAGCGGGGACCTACGAGCAGTACTTC.

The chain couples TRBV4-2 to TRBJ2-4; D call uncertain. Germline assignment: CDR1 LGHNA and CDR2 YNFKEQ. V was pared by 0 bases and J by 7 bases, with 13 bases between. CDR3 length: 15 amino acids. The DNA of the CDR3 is TGTGCCAGCAGCCAAGATCTCCAGGTTCGGAACATTCAGTACTTC. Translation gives CASSQDLQVRNIQYF.

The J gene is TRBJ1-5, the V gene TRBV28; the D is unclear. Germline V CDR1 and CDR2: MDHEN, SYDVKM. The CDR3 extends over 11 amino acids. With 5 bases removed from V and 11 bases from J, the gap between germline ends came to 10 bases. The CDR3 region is CASSLMGAQHF. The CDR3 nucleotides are TGTGCCAGCAGTCTCATGGGAGCCCAGCATTTT.

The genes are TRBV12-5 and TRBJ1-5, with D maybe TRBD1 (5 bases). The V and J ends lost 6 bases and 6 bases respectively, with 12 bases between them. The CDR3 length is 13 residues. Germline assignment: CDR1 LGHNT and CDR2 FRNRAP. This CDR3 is CASGFREAQPQHF. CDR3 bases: TGTGCTAGTGGGTTCAGGGAGGCTCAGCCCCAGCATTTT.

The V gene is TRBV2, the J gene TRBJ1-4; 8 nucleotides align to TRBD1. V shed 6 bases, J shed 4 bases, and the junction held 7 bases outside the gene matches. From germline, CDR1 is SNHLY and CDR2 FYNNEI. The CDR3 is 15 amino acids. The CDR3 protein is CASRYRGAGNEKLFF. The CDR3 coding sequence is TGTGCCAGCAGGTACAGGGGGGCCGGTAATGAAAAACTGTTTTTT.

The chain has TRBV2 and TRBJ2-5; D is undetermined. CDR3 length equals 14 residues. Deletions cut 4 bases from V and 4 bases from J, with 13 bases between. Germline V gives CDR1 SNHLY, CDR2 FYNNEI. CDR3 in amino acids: CASSGVGFGETQYF. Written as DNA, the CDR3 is TGTGCCAGCAGTGGAGTGGGGTTCGGAGAGACCCAGTACTTC.

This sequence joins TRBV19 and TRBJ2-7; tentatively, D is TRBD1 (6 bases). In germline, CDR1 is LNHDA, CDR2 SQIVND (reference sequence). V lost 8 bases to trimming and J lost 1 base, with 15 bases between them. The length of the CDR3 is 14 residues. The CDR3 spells CASRSAGESYEQYF. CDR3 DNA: TGTGCCAGTCGTTCGGCAGGGGAATCCTACGAGCAGTACTTC.

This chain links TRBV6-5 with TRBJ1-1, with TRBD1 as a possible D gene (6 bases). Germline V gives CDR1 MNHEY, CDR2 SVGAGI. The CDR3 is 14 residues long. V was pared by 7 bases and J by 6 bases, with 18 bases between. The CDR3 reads CASTRTEDGPEAFF. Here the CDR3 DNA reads TGTGCCAGCACCCGGACAGAGGACGGGCCTGAAGCTTTCTTT.

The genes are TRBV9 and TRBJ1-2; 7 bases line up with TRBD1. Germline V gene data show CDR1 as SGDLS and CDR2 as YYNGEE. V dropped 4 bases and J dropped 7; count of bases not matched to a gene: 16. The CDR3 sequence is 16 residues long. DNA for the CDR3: TGTGCCAGCAGCTCAGGGGGAGGGCAGGCGGACGGTGGCTACACCTTC. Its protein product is CASSSGGGQADGGYTF.

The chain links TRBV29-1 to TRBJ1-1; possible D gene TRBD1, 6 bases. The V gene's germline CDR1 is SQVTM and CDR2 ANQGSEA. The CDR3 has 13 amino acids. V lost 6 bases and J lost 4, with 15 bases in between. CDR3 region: CSVATGMGTEAFF. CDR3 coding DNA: TGCAGCGTAGCCACAGGGATGGGCACTGAAGCTTTCTTT.

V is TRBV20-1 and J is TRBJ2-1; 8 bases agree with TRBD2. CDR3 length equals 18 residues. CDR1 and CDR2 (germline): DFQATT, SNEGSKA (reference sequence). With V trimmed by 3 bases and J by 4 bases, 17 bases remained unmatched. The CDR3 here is CSASLALAGHGAYNEQFF. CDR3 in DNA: TGCAGTGCTAGTTTGGCGCTAGCGGGCCACGGGGCATACAATGAGCAGTTCTTC.

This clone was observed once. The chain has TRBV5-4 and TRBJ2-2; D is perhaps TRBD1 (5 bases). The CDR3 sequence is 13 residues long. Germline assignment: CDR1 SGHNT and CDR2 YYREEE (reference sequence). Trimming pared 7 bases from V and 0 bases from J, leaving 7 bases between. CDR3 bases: TGTGCCAGCTCGACAGCGAACACCGGGGAGCTGTTTTTT. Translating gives CASSTANTGELFF.

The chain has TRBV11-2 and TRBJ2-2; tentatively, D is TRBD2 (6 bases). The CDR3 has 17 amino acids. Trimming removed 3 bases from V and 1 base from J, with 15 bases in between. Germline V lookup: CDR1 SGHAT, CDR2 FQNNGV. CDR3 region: CASSLKVGGKNTGELFF. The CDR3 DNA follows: TGTGCCAGCAGCTTGAAGGTCGGAGGGAAGAACACCGGGGAGCTGTTTTTT.

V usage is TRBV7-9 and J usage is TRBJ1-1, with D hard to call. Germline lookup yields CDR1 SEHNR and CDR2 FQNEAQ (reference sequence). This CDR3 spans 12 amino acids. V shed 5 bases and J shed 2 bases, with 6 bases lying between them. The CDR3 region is CASSKGNTEAFF. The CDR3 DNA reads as TGTGCCAGCAGCAAGGGTAACACTGAAGCTTTCTTT.